What follows is one T cell receptor (beta chain) and its context. Study processing details: How many nucleated cells were present was estimated from reference gene primer amplification. Clones were sequenced by immunoSEQ multiplex PCR, and TCRdb holds only the in-frame ones, with some missing. That table is the source of V, J and clone size, and D and trimming were worked out from the DNA. The table shows approximately 400,000 clones, with approximately 91% occurring only once. This specimen comes from a study of blood T cell repertoires in COVID-19. Study-level information: Some COVID-19 samples were acute and others convalescent; all came from the United States, Italy and Spain.

Participants, about 18 to 90 years old, spanned about 26 US areas. Participants had their cohort set by participant-reported clinical history. This CDR3 has 16 amino acids. V lost 2 bases to trimming and J lost 3 bases, with 14 bases between them. Germline V gene sequence: CDR1 SNHLY, CDR2 FYNNEI. The sequence was obtained from a woman aged 40 to 55 who had been exposed to COVID-19. The sequencing input was PBMCs or T cells enriched from blood (not recorded which). The rearrangement joins TRBV2 to TRBJ1-5; TRBD1 might be the D (5 bases). CDR3 coding DNA: TGTGCCAGCAGTGAATCTGGGGCGCAGGTCAATCAGCCCCAGCATTTT. It is translated as CASSESGAQVNQPQHF.